The 18 T cell receptor beta chains presented below share a single source sample, sequenced in a study of CD8 T cells in ankylosing spondylitis. Via MiXCR, TCRdb re-called the 5' RACE reads, giving one row per CDR3 protein. The sample carries some 220,000 distinct CDR3 sequences, 8% to 10% recorded once. The sample taken for sequencing was blood, either unsorted or a sorted T cell fraction (not recorded which). These receptors were obtained from a female donor with ankylosing spondylitis or in good health (not recorded which).

This clonotype was seen a handful of times. The gene calls are TRBV28 and TRBJ2-7; 9 bases line up with TRBD1. The CDR3 extends over 16 amino acids. Trimming at V came to 2 bases and at J to 3 bases, leaving 8 bases not matched to a gene. The germline gives CDR1 MDHEN, CDR2 SYDVKM. For the CDR3, the DNA is TGTGCCAGCAGTTTAGGGAACAGGGGGCGCGGCTACGAGCAGTACTTC. This translates into CASSLGNRGRGYEQYF.

This clonotype was seen repeatedly, ten times or more. The CDR3 here is CSALGSRETQYF. CDR3 nucleotides: TGCAGTGCGCTCGGGAGTAGGGAGACCCAGTACTTC. V is TRBV20-1 and J is TRBJ2-5, with D tentatively TRBD2 (6 bases). CDR1 is DFQATT, CDR2 SNEGSKA, per germline (reference sequence). V was clipped by 6 bases and J by 5 bases, with 13 bases between them. This CDR3 contains 12 residues.

There are many counts of this clonotype. This CDR3 reads CSARDPAPESYEQYF. DNA for the CDR3: TGCAGTGCTAGAGATCCCGCACCAGAGTCCTACGAGCAGTACTTC. The J gene is TRBJ2-7, the V gene TRBV20-1; D is undetermined. V was cut by 0 bases and J by 1 base, with 13 bases left in between. CDR3 length equals 15 residues. The V gene's germline CDR1 is DFQATT and CDR2 SNEGSKA (reference sequence).

This clonotype occurred many times. DNA of the CDR3: TGCGCCAGCAGCTTACGAGAGGCCGGGGAGCTGTTTTTT. Translated, it gives CASSLREAGELFF. This chain links TRBV5-1 with TRBJ2-2, with D unresolved. The CDR3 has 13 residues. Per germline, CDR1 SGHRS and CDR2 YFSETQ. The ends were cut back, 2 bases at V and 6 bases at J, with 8 bases in the middle. Full variable domain (missing parts from reference TRBV5-1 and TRBJ2-2): KAGVTQTPRYLIKTRGQQVTLSCSPISGHRSVSWYQQTPGQGLQFLFEYFSETQRNKGNFPGRFSGRQFSNSRSEMNVSTLELGDSALYLCASSLREAGELFFGEGSRLTVL.

This clonotype has more than one count but fewer than ten. One end of the junction is discordant with germline, which a read error may explain. The chain is built from TRBV20-1 and TRBJ2-1; 10 positions agree with TRBD2. Germline V gene data show CDR1 as DFQATT and CDR2 as SNEGSKA (reference sequence). The CDR3 spans 16 residues. This chain's CDR3 is CCAPPLAGVGGSEQFF. CDR3 nucleotide sequence: TGCTGTGCTCCCCCCCTAGCGGGAGTGGGAGGCAGCGAGCAGTTCTTC.

This clonotype has at least ten counts. The genes are TRBV5-1 and TRBJ2-7; 14 nucleotides align to TRBD2. Germline V CDR1 and CDR2: SGHRS, YFSETQ. There are 16 residues in the CDR3. V gave up 3 bases and J gave up 7 bases; unmatched junction bases: 9. In DNA form, the CDR3 reads TGCGCCAGCAGCTATGGACTAGCGGGAGGCACGCGGGAGCAGTACTTC. Translation gives CASSYGLAGGTREQYF. The whole variable domain, remainder taken from reference TRBV5-1 and TRBJ2-7, is KAGVTQTPRYLIKTRGQQVTLSCSPISGHRSVSWYQQTPGQGLQFLFEYFSETQRNKGNFPGRFSGRQFSNSRSEMNVSTLELGDSALYLCASSYGLAGGTREQYFGPGTRLTVT.

This clonotype has just a few counts. The chain employs TRBV11-2 and TRBJ2-1, with 10 bases aligning to TRBD2. Germline lookup yields CDR1 SGHAT and CDR2 FQNNGV. The V and J ends lost 1 base and 9 bases, in that order; junction bases with no gene match: 12. This CDR3 has 17 amino acids. CDR3 DNA sequence: TGTGCCAGCAGCTTAGTAGGTCCTAGCGGGAGTAAGAGTGAGCAGTTCTTC. It codes for CASSLVGPSGSKSEQFF.

This clonotype showed up many times. V is TRBV30 and J is TRBJ1-1; possible D gene TRBD1, 5 bases. With 2 bases removed from V and 1 base from J, the gap between germline ends came to 8 bases. This CDR3 region has 13 residues. CDR1 and CDR2 from the germline V gene are GTSNPN and SVGIG (reference sequence). CDR3 sequence (DNA): TGTGCCTGGAGTACCCAGGGGAACACTGAAGCTTTCTTT. Translating gives CAWSTQGNTEAFF.

This chain links TRBV12-3 or TRBV12-4 with TRBJ1-4, with TRBD1 identical over 7 bases. The CDR3 has 14 amino acids. After removal of 4 bases from V and 7 bases from J, the junction contained 6 bases not matched to a gene. The CDR3 DNA is TGTGCCAGCAGTTCGGACAGGTTCCGTGAAAAACTGTTTTTT. Its translation: CASSSDRFREKLFF.

J is TRBJ2-7 and V is TRBV20-1; 7 bases fit TRBD1. This CDR3 contains 14 residues. The J segment lost 6 bases and the V segment lost 0 bases, leaving 8 bases of the junction unmatched. From germline, CDR1 is DFQATT and CDR2 SNEGSKA (reference sequence). The CDR3: CSARELYRGREQYF. The CDR3 DNA reads as TGCAGTGCTAGAGAACTTTACAGGGGTCGCGAGCAGTACTTC.

The table lists this clonotype with many counts. V is TRBV5-1 and J is TRBJ2-1; TRBD2 aligns across 8 bases. The germline CDR1 and CDR2 sequences are SGHRS and YFSETQ. With 7 bases clipped from V and 6 bases from J, the junction kept 21 bases outside the gene matches. This CDR3 comprises 18 residues. CDR3 bases: TGCGCCAGCGGCAGAGCTATCTTCTCCACGGGAGGGGGCAATGAGCAGTTCTTC. Translated, it gives CASGRAIFSTGGGNEQFF.

This clonotype was detected many times. CDR3 sequence (DNA): TGTGCCAGCAGTCGCTCCTTTGACTATGGCTACACCTTC. This codes for CASSRSFDYGYTF. This chain links TRBV5-6 with TRBJ1-2; D is unresolved. The V gene's germline CDR1 is SGHDT and CDR2 YYEEEE. The CDR3 runs to 13 residues. V was shortened by 5 bases and J by 3 bases, with 11 bases between the two germline ends.

This clonotype has at least ten counts. The V call is TRBV6-5, the J call TRBJ2-5; D is perhaps TRBD1 or TRBD2 (5 bases each). This CDR3 spans 15 amino acids. Germline assignment: CDR1 MNHEY and CDR2 SVGAGI. The V gene lost 5 bases and the J gene lost 1 base, with 14 bases spanning the gap. The CDR3 DNA sequence: TGTGCCAGCAGTGAACCGGGGCGAACCCAAGAGACCCAGTACTTC. Translation: CASSEPGRTQETQYF.

This clonotype was counted ten times or more. The rearrangement uses TRBV5-5 and TRBJ2-3; possibly TRBD2 for D (6 bases). This CDR3 is 15 amino acids long. V was shortened by 3 bases and J by 1 base, with 12 bases between the two germline ends. Germline CDR1 is SGHKS and CDR2 is YYEKEE (reference sequence). The CDR3: CASSWGGKGTDTQYF. CDR3 coding DNA: TGTGCCAGCAGCTGGGGCGGGAAAGGCACAGATACGCAGTATTTT.

This clonotype was detected ten times or more. V usage is TRBV27 and J usage is TRBJ2-1, with TRBD2 as a possible D gene (5 bases). Germline V gene data show CDR1 as MNHEY and CDR2 as SMNVEV (reference sequence). V lost 2 bases, J lost 8 bases, and 10 bases lay in between. The length of the CDR3 is 13 residues. For the CDR3, the DNA is TGTGCCAGCAGTTTAAAAGAGGGCGATGAGCAGTTCTTC. Protein sequence: CASSLKEGDEQFF.

The chain uses TRBV6-2 or TRBV6-3 and TRBJ1-1, with 7 bases fitting TRBD1. V shed 10 bases and J 3 bases; nucleotides not matched to a gene: 11. Germline-derived CDR1 and CDR2 are MNHEY and SVGEGT. The length of the CDR3 is 14 residues. CDR3 DNA sequence: TGTGCCACCGCGCCGACAGGGAGTTACACTGAAGCTTTCTTT. It translates to CATAPTGSYTEAFF.

This clonotype was counted ten times or more. This chain links TRBV11-2 with TRBJ2-1; tentative D call: TRBD2 (5 bases). V lost 7 bases to trimming and J lost 8 bases, with 18 bases between them. Per the germline V gene, CDR1 is SGHAT and CDR2 is FQNNGV. The CDR3 totals 14 residues. CDR3 nucleotides: TGTGCCAGCACCTACACGCGGGCTCGCTATGAGCAGTTCTTC. The encoded protein is CASTYTRARYEQFF.

This clonotype came up a few times. The CDR3 is CASSGGGANTEAFF. The CDR3 nucleotides read TGCGCCAGCAGCGGGGGGGGGGCCAACACTGAAGCTTTCTTT. V is TRBV5-1 and J is TRBJ1-1, with D possibly being TRBD1 (6 bases). V was clipped by 4 bases and J by 2 bases, with 12 bases between them. The CDR3 extends over 14 amino acids. CDR1 and CDR2 (germline): SGHRS, YFSETQ.